Listed below are T cell receptor beta chains from one sample, sequenced in a study of T cells in Graves' hyperthyroidism and ophthalmopathy. TCRdb fed the multiplex PCR reads into MiXCR, producing one record per CDR3 protein. The table has roughly 530,000 distinct CDR3 sequences, under 20% seen once. The sequenced sample consisted of blood. The receptors shown here come from a woman younger than 35 with Graves' ophthalmopathy. CDR3s include the opening cysteine and the closing phenylalanine or tryptophan. Fields, in order: D gene, V gene, J gene, CDR3 length, clone size, CDR3 DNA, CDR3 protein. D genes are given only for firm matches. Only some rows state a clone size, as once, few, many or a class for expanded clones.

d_gene: -; v_gene: TRBV20-1; j_gene: TRBJ2-7; len: 11; abundance: -; CDR3nt: TGCCGAGACTCAGAAAACGACGAGCAGTACTTC; CDR3aa: CRDSENDEQYF
d_gene: -; v_gene: TRBV29-1; j_gene: TRBJ2-7; len: 11; abundance: many; CDR3nt: TGCAGCGTTGAGGGTTCCTACGAGCAGTACTTC; CDR3aa: CSVEGSYEQYF
d_gene: TRBD2; v_gene: TRBV29-1; j_gene: TRBJ2-3; len: 15; abundance: -; CDR3nt: TGCAGCGTTGAGGGACTAGCGGGGGGCACAGATACGCAGTATTTT; CDR3aa: CSVEGLAGGTDTQYF
d_gene: -; v_gene: TRBV18; j_gene: TRBJ1-1; len: 13; abundance: many; CDR3nt: TGTGCCAGCTCACCACGGGAGGGAACTGAAGCTTTCTTT; CDR3aa: CASSPREGTEAFF
d_gene: -; v_gene: TRBV20-1; j_gene: TRBJ2-7; len: 15; abundance: many; CDR3nt: TGCAGTGCTAGAGAAGGCGGGGCTGGATCCTACGAGCAGTACTTC; CDR3aa: CSAREGGAGSYEQYF
d_gene: -; v_gene: TRBV27; j_gene: TRBJ2-5; len: 13; abundance: few; CDR3nt: TGTGCCAGCAGTTTTGGGGGGTGGGAGACCCAGTACTTC; CDR3aa: CASSFGGWETQYF
d_gene: -; v_gene: TRBV28; j_gene: TRBJ1-2; len: 12; abundance: -; CDR3nt: TGTGCCAGCAGTTTTCGGGCGGAGGGCTACACCTTC; CDR3aa: CASSFRAEGYTF
d_gene: -; v_gene: TRBV3-1; j_gene: TRBJ1-1; len: 14; abundance: many; CDR3nt: TGTGCCAGCAGCCAACAAACGGGGAAAACTGAAGCTTTCTTT; CDR3aa: CASSQQTGKTEAFF
d_gene: TRBD1; v_gene: TRBV27; j_gene: TRBJ1-2; len: 13; abundance: many; CDR3nt: TGTGCCAGCGGACAGGGGGCAAACTATGGCTACACCTTC; CDR3aa: CASGQGANYGYTF
d_gene: TRBD1; v_gene: TRBV28; j_gene: TRBJ1-1; len: 16; abundance: many; CDR3nt: TGTGCCAGCAGTTTAAGTCCGGGACAGGAAAACACTGAAGCTTTCTTT; CDR3aa: CASSLSPGQENTEAFF
d_gene: TRBD1; v_gene: TRBV2; j_gene: TRBJ1-5; len: 15; abundance: many; CDR3nt: TGTGCCAGCAGCGAGATCAGGGGGCAGGGTCAGCCCCAGCATTTT; CDR3aa: CASSEIRGQGQPQHF
d_gene: -; v_gene: TRBV27; j_gene: TRBJ1-6; len: 16; abundance: -; CDR3nt: TGTGCCAGCAGTTTATCTGGTCGCTCCTATAATTCACCCCTCCACTTT; CDR3aa: CASSLSGRSYNSPLHF
d_gene: TRBD1; v_gene: TRBV12-3/TRBV12-4; j_gene: TRBJ1-6; len: 12; abundance: few; CDR3nt: TGTGCCAGCAGACAAAACAGGGGACCCCTCCACTTT; CDR3aa: CASRQNRGPLHF
d_gene: -; v_gene: TRBV5-4; j_gene: TRBJ1-1; len: 14; abundance: -; CDR3nt: TGTGCCAGCAGCTTCAGAAAAGAACACACTGAAGCTTTCTTT; CDR3aa: CASSFRKEHTEAFF
d_gene: TRBD2; v_gene: TRBV20-1; j_gene: TRBJ2-4; len: 18; abundance: few; CDR3nt: TGCAGTGCAACCCTAGCGGGAGGGCCTCGTTTAACCAAAAACATTCAGTACTTC; CDR3aa: CSATLAGGPRLTKNIQYF
d_gene: TRBD2; v_gene: TRBV3-1; j_gene: TRBJ2-3; len: 15; abundance: many; CDR3nt: TGTGCCAGCAGCCAGTCTAGCGGGGGTCAAGGTACGCAGTATTTT; CDR3aa: CASSQSSGGQGTQYF
d_gene: TRBD1; v_gene: TRBV15; j_gene: TRBJ1-2; len: 15; abundance: -; CDR3nt: TGTGCCACCAGCAGAGGTCAGGGGACAGTCTATGGCTACACCTTC; CDR3aa: CATSRGQGTVYGYTF
d_gene: -; v_gene: TRBV18; j_gene: TRBJ1-1; len: 12; abundance: many; CDR3nt: TGTGCCAGCTCACATGACAGAAGTGAAGCTTTCTTT; CDR3aa: CASSHDRSEAFF